These T cell receptor beta chains were read from a single sample in a study of blood T cell repertoires in COVID-19. Generated by immunoSEQ multiplex PCR, the TCRdb table keeps only in-frame clones and is missing some. The top ten clones hold 6% to 8.5% of a sample with approximately 190,000 clones, 80% of them seen once. What was sequenced was peripheral blood. The receptors were sampled from a man aged 60-69 years with acute or convalescent COVID-19. The CDR3 runs from the conserved cysteine through the conserved F or W.

>TRBJ1-6|14|TRBV27
CASSSTGANSPLHF
>TRBJ2-7|15|TRBV9
CASSVGMTGDYEQYF
>TRBJ2-1|14|TRBV6-5
CASIASGGYNEQFF
>TRBJ2-7|15|TRBV6-5
CASSSSTRGRNEQYF
>TRBJ2-3|14|TRBV9
CASSVLTGGDTQYF
>TRBJ1-1|15|TRBV5-1
CASSLGGQGNTEAFF
>TRBJ1-1|15|TRBV6-5
CASRTDRIVNTEAFF
>TRBJ1-5|13|TRBV19
CASSPYSNQPQHF
>TRBJ1-2|12|TRBV12-3/TRBV12-4
CASSNTNYGYTF
>TRBJ2-3|16|TRBV6-5
CASSYSLAGASDTQYF
>TRBJ2-1|17|TRBV11-2
CASSSPAWGEALNEQFF
>TRBJ2-2|18|TRBV7-3
CASSLNGGSGRTTGELFF
>TRBJ1-5|15|TRBV30
CAWSEGGTSNQPQHF
>TRBJ2-3|15|TRBV20-1
CSASGSSGSTDTQYF
>TRBJ1-1|13|TRBV10-1
CASSDLRGLEAFF
>TRBJ2-1|16|TRBV7-3
CASSLGASAAYNEQFF
>TRBJ1-5|17|TRBV2
CASSGETGRNSNQPQHF
>TRBJ2-7|14|TRBV6-2/TRBV6-3
CASSRAGEGYEQYF
>TRBJ2-7|16|TRBV4-1
CASSQVRRGNTYEQYF
>TRBJ2-1|13|TRBV11-3
CASSLAEYNEQFF
>TRBJ1-2|16|TRBV6-5
CASSYSMGRTNYGYTF
>TRBJ1-4|17|TRBV18
CASSPPHGDRQNEKLFF
>TRBJ2-7|13|TRBV7-9
CASSFSRSYEQYF
>TRBJ1-2|13|TRBV6-5
CASRQTINYGYTF
>TRBJ2-2|16|TRBV9
CASSVVGSYDTGELFF
>TRBJ2-5|14|TRBV5-1
CASSTYTIQETQYF
>TRBJ2-1|16|TRBV5-5
CASSLGGLAGVGEQFF
>TRBJ2-7|16|TRBV7-9
CASSSNWGDRGDEQYF
>TRBJ2-2|18|TRBV4-3
CASRREASGGADTGELFF
>TRBJ2-3|13|TRBV6-4
CASSELEGGTQYF
>TRBJ1-1|17|TRBV27
CASISFLEAVSRRSAFF
>TRBJ2-3|18|TRBV11-2
CASSLRLAGGPGGDTQYF
>TRBJ2-2|15|TRBV3-1/TRBV3-2
CASRRGGRDTGELFF
>TRBJ1-6|16|TRBV27
CATQSLRTDYNSPLHF
>TRBJ2-1|15|TRBV7-3
CASSLRPSSYNEQFF
>TRBJ2-1|15|TRBV7-3
CASSQQGASYNEQFF
>TRBJ2-7|16|TRBV28
CASSFLMGRGHYEQYF
>TRBJ2-7|13|TRBV6-6
CAIRAGGDYEQYF
>TRBJ2-1|15|TRBV3-1/TRBV3-2
CASSQDGALAGILFF